These T cell receptor beta chains were read from a single sample in a study of early T cells in non-severe SARS-CoV-2 infection. In TCRdb, the 5' RACE reads were re-called with MiXCR into one record per CDR3 protein. The sample contains about 61,000 distinct CDR3 sequences, more than 10% of which appear only once. Sequencing input: whole blood. The receptors were gathered from an adult who was a healthcare worker with PCR-confirmed SARS-CoV-2 infection or an uninfected control (not recorded which). The CDR3 runs from the conserved cysteine through the conserved F or W. Each record gives: J gene, clone size, V gene, D gene, CDR3 protein, CDR3 DNA. D genes are given only for firm matches. Expanded clones get a size class; other rows say once, few or many, or leave the size out.

J: TRBJ1-5
size: NA
V: TRBV27
D: NA
CDR3: CASSSVNQPQHF
DNA: TGTGCCAGCAGTTCCGTAAATCAGCCCCAGCATTTT

J: TRBJ1-3
size: NA
V: TRBV5-6
D: NA
CDR3: CASSGPGPVSGNTIYF
DNA: TGTGCCAGCAGCGGGCCAGGCCCTGTTTCTGGAAACACCATATATTTT

J: TRBJ2-4
size: NA
V: TRBV10-3
D: NA
CDR3: CAIGNPDGLNIQYF
DNA: TGTGCCATCGGGAATCCGGACGGGTTGAACATTCAGTACTTC

J: TRBJ2-7
size: NA
V: TRBV6-2/TRBV6-3
D: NA
CDR3: CASSYRDSAEQYF
DNA: TGTGCCAGCAGTTACCGTGACTCCGCCGAGCAGTACTTC

J: TRBJ1-5
size: many
V: TRBV19
D: NA
CDR3: CASSIRGENQPQHF
DNA: TGTGCCAGTAGTATACGTGGGGAGAATCAGCCCCAGCATTTT

J: TRBJ2-7
size: NA
V: TRBV7-7
D: NA
CDR3: CASSFVGSSYEQYF
DNA: TGTGCTAGCAGCTTTGTAGGCAGCTCCTACGAGCAGTACTTC

J: TRBJ1-1
size: NA
V: TRBV7-6
D: NA
CDR3: CASSSDTAGNTEAFF
DNA: TGTGCCAGCAGCTCCGACACCGCGGGTAACACTGAAGCTTTCTTT

J: TRBJ2-7
size: few
V: TRBV30
D: NA
CDR3: CAWSLGSHEQYF
DNA: TGTGCCTGGAGTTTGGGAAGTCACGAGCAGTACTTC

J: TRBJ2-2
size: many
V: TRBV15
D: NA
CDR3: CATSRDLIPPGELFF
DNA: TGTGCCACCAGCAGAGATCTAATCCCACCCGGGGAGCTGTTTTTT

J: TRBJ2-5
size: many
V: TRBV12-3/TRBV12-4
D: NA
CDR3: CASNHRVQSETQYF
DNA: TGTGCCAGCAATCACAGGGTACAGTCCGAGACCCAGTACTTC

J: TRBJ1-2
size: many
V: TRBV5-6
D: NA
CDR3: CASSFQGHYGYTF
DNA: TGTGCCAGCAGCTTCCAGGGTCACTATGGCTACACCTTC

J: TRBJ1-5
size: few
V: TRBV6-5
D: NA
CDR3: CASSPSWSQPQHF
DNA: TGTGCCAGCAGCCCCTCGTGGAGTCAGCCCCAGCATTTT

J: TRBJ1-1
size: many
V: TRBV7-9
D: TRBD1
CDR3: CASSFLTGKGDSSEAFF
DNA: TGTGCCAGCAGCTTTTTGACAGGGAAGGGGGATAGCTCTGAAGCTTTCTTT

J: TRBJ1-2
size: many
V: TRBV10-2
D: NA
CDR3: CASSERTNYGYTF
DNA: TGCGCCAGCAGTGAGCGGACTAACTATGGCTACACCTTC

J: TRBJ2-7
size: many
V: TRBV6-5
D: NA
CDR3: CASSYSSIEGLSSYEQYF
DNA: TGTGCCAGCAGTTACTCCTCGATCGAGGGTTTGAGCTCCTACGAGCAGTACTTC

J: TRBJ1-5
size: NA
V: TRBV6-5
D: NA
CDR3: CASSYSSGSTQHF
DNA: TGTGCCAGCAGTTACTCTTCGGGGAGCACCCAGCATTTT

J: TRBJ2-5
size: many
V: TRBV9
D: TRBD1
CDR3: CASSVDQGAKETQYF
DNA: TGTGCCAGCAGCGTAGATCAGGGGGCAAAAGAGACCCAGTACTTC

J: TRBJ1-2
size: few
V: TRBV6-5
D: TRBD1
CDR3: CASSPKDRGWDGYTF
DNA: TGTGCCAGCAGCCCCAAGGACAGGGGTTGGGATGGCTACACCTTC

J: TRBJ1-6
size: many
V: TRBV11-2
D: NA
CDR3: CASSHPVGGSPLHF
DNA: TGTGCCAGCAGCCACCCGGTCGGGGGGTCACCCCTCCACTTT

J: TRBJ2-2
size: NA
V: TRBV7-6
D: TRBD2
CDR3: CASSLGPPGLAYPTGELFF
DNA: TGTGCCAGCAGCTTGGGGCCGCCTGGACTAGCGTATCCCACCGGGGAGCTGTTTTTT

J: TRBJ1-1
size: NA
V: TRBV10-2
D: TRBD1
CDR3: CASSRTGGEPFF
DNA: TGCGCCAGCAGTCGGACAGGGGGGGAACCTTTCTTT

J: TRBJ2-3
size: NA
V: TRBV18
D: NA
CDR3: CASSPVSGRLDTQYF
DNA: TGTGCCAGCTCACCTGTCAGCGGGCGCCTTGATACGCAGTATTTT

J: TRBJ2-7
size: many
V: TRBV20-1
D: NA
CDR3: CSATPRVGNEQYF
DNA: TGCAGTGCTACCCCCCGGGTGGGGAACGAGCAGTACTTC

J: TRBJ2-7
size: few
V: TRBV12-3/TRBV12-4
D: NA
CDR3: CASSGRSYEQYF
DNA: TGTGCCAGCAGTGGAAGGTCCTACGAGCAGTACTTC

J: TRBJ2-6
size: many
V: TRBV30
D: NA
CDR3: CAWMTTAGANVLTF
DNA: TGTGCCTGGATGACGACAGCTGGGGCCAACGTCCTGACTTTC

J: TRBJ2-5
size: few
V: TRBV29-1
D: TRBD1
CDR3: CSVEDGTGRRETQYF
DNA: TGCAGCGTTGAAGATGGGACAGGGCGACGGGAGACCCAGTACTTC

J: TRBJ2-7
size: few
V: TRBV6-6
D: TRBD1
CDR3: CASRHRDRGKGTYEQYF
DNA: TGTGCCAGCAGGCACCGGGACAGGGGGAAGGGAACCTACGAGCAGTACTTC

J: TRBJ2-2
size: NA
V: TRBV5-1
D: NA
CDR3: CASSFELQELFF
DNA: TGCGCCAGCAGCTTTGAGCTCCAGGAGCTGTTTTTT

J: TRBJ2-1
size: NA
V: TRBV6-1
D: NA
CDR3: CASSEYPGRGYNEQFF
DNA: TGTGCCAGCAGTGAATATCCGGGGAGGGGGTACAATGAGCAGTTCTTC

J: TRBJ2-7
size: few
V: TRBV6-1
D: TRBD1
CDR3: CASSDGGTGSYEQYF
DNA: TGTGCCAGCAGTGATGGAGGGACAGGGTCTTACGAGCAGTACTTC

J: TRBJ1-6
size: many
V: TRBV11-2
D: TRBD1
CDR3: CASSFSAWGTAHNSPLHF
DNA: TGTGCCAGCAGCTTCTCCGCCTGGGGGACAGCTCATAATTCACCCCTCCACTTT

J: TRBJ1-5
size: many
V: TRBV5-1
D: NA
CDR3: CASSVDSYSNQPQHF
DNA: TGCGCCAGCAGCGTCGACAGCTATAGCAATCAGCCCCAGCATTTT

J: TRBJ2-7
size: many
V: TRBV6-6
D: NA
CDR3: CASRDTYEQYF
DNA: TGTGCCAGCAGGGACACCTACGAGCAGTACTTC

J: TRBJ1-2
size: NA
V: TRBV10-3
D: NA
CDR3: CAIAEGSGYGYTF
DNA: TGTGCCATCGCGGAGGGGAGCGGCTATGGCTACACCTTC

J: TRBJ1-2
size: NA
V: TRBV29-1
D: NA
CDR3: CSVLPGPNYGYTF
DNA: TGCAGCGTCCTCCCAGGACCCAACTATGGCTACACCTTC

J: TRBJ2-2
size: many
V: TRBV27
D: NA
CDR3: CASSPDRTGELFF
DNA: TGTGCCAGCAGTCCCGACAGAACCGGGGAGCTGTTTTTT

J: TRBJ2-4
size: NA
V: TRBV20-1
D: NA
CDR3: CSARYLVDIDQYF
DNA: TGCAGTGCTAGATACCTCGTAGACATAGATCAGTACTTC

J: TRBJ2-1
size: many
V: TRBV7-6
D: TRBD1
CDR3: CASSQGQGWGEQFF
DNA: TGTGCCAGCAGCCAAGGACAGGGATGGGGTGAGCAGTTCTTC

J: TRBJ2-2
size: NA
V: TRBV2
D: NA
CDR3: CASYPEQGTGELFF
DNA: TGTGCCAGCTACCCCGAACAGGGCACCGGGGAGCTGTTTTTT

J: TRBJ2-5
size: NA
V: TRBV19
D: TRBD2
CDR3: CASSLGLAGTETQYF
DNA: TGTGCCAGTAGCTTAGGACTAGCGGGGACAGAGACCCAGTACTTC

J: TRBJ2-5
size: NA
V: TRBV20-1
D: TRBD2
CDR3: CSAIHSGGATQYF
DNA: TGCAGTGCCATCCATAGCGGGGGTGCGACCCAGTACTTC

J: TRBJ2-3
size: NA
V: TRBV9
D: NA
CDR3: CASSPRGLGDHTQYF
DNA: TGTGCCAGCAGCCCCCGGGGACTGGGCGACCATACGCAGTATTTT

J: TRBJ2-3
size: few
V: TRBV2
D: TRBD2
CDR3: CASSDLSGGRSSTQYF
DNA: TGTGCCAGCAGCGATCTTAGCGGGGGGCGATCCAGTACGCAGTATTTT

J: TRBJ2-7
size: NA
V: TRBV20-1
D: TRBD1
CDR3: CSASRQGRYEQYF
DNA: TGCAGTGCTAGTAGACAGGGGAGGTACGAGCAGTACTTC